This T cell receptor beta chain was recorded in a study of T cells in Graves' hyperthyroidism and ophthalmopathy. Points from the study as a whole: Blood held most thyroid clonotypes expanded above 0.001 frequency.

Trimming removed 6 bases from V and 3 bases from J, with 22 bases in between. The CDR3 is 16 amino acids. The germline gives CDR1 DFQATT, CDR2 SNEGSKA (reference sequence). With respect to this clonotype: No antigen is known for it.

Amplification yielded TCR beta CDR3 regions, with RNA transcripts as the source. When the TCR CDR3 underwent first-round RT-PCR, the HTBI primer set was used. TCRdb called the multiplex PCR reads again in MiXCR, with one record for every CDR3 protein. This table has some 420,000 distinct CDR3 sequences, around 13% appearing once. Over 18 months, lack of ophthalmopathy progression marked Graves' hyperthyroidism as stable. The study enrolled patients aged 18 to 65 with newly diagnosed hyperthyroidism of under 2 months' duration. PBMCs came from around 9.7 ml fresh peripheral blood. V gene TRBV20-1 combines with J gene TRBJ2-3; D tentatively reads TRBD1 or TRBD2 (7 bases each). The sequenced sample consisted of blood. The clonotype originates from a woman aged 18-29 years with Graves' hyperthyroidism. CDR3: CSAASPTGRVTDTQYF. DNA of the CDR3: TGCAGTGCCGCAAGCCCGACAGGGAGGGTGACAGATACGCAGTATTTT.